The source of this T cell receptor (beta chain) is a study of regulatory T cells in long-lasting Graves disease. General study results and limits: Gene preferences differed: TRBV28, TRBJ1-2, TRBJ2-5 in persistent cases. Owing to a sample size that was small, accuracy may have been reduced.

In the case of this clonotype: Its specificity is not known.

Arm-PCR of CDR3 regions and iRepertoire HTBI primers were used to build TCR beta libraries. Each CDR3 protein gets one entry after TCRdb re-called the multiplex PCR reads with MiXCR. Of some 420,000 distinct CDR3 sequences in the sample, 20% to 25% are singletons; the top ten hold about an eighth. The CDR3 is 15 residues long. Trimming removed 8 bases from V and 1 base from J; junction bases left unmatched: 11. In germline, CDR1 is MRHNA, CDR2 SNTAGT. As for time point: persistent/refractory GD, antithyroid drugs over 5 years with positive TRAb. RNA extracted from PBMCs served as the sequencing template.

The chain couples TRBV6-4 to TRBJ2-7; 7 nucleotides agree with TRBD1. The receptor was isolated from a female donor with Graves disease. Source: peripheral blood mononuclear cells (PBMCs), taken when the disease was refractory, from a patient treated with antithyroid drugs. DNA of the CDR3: TGTGCCAGCTCACCAAGGGGGCTCCAATCCTACGAGCAGTACTTC. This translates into CASSPRGLQSYEQYF.